These T cell receptor beta chains were read from a single sample in a study of brain T cells in children with intractable seizures. TCRdb's copy holds only in-frame clones and misses some; the assay was immunoSEQ multiplex PCR. Found here are about 40,000 clones, 90% of them singletons; the top ten hold roughly 6.3%. The material was peripheral blood, obtained at surgery. The origin of the receptors is a girl aged 2-10 years with tuberous sclerosis and intractable seizures. Each CDR3 is given with its conserved first and last residue. The order of the fields is D gene, V gene, clone size, CDR3 length, J gene, CDR3 DNA, CDR3 protein. D genes are given only for firm matches. Where a row states a size, it is once, few, many or the class of an expanded clone; other rows omit it.

NA	TRBV2	NA	13	TRBJ1-1	TGTGCCAGCATTTTCGAGGTTGGCACTGAAGCTTTCTTT	CASIFEVGTEAFF
NA	TRBV3-1/TRBV3-2	NA	15	TRBJ1-3	TGTGCCAGCAGCCAAGTACGGGGGTCTGGAAACACCATATATTTT	CASSQVRGSGNTIYF
TRBD1	TRBV7-9	NA	14	TRBJ1-2	TGTGCCAGCAGCCCCTCGACAGGGGGCTCGGGCTACACCTTC	CASSPSTGGSGYTF
NA	TRBV3-1/TRBV3-2	NA	12	TRBJ2-1	TGTGCCAGCAGCCAAGATCGGGCGGGGCAGTTCTTC	CASSQDRAGQFF
NA	TRBV5-5	NA	18	TRBJ1-4	TGTGCCAGCAGCTTCAACCCCCTGAAACACCCAACTAATGAAAAACTGTTTTTT	CASSFNPLKHPTNEKLFF
NA	TRBV25-1	once	15	TRBJ2-5	TGTGCCAGCAGTGAAGGAGTCCGTAGTTGGGAGACCCAGTACTTC	CASSEGVRSWETQYF
NA	TRBV2	NA	13	TRBJ1-2	TGTGCCAGCAGTGAGGACGTCAGTTATGGCTACACCTTC	CASSEDVSYGYTF
TRBD1	TRBV14	NA	12	TRBJ1-2	TGTGCCAGCAGGGGACAGGGTAGGGGCTACACCTTC	CASRGQGRGYTF
TRBD2	TRBV29-1	NA	17	TRBJ2-3	TGCAGCGTCGCCGGGACTAGCGGGGGCCCCGTCACAGATACGCAGTATTTT	CSVAGTSGGPVTDTQYF
TRBD1	TRBV6-5	NA	16	TRBJ1-3	TGTGCCAGCAGTTACTTCCCGACAGGGGCTGGAAACACCATATATTTT	CASSYFPTGAGNTIYF
NA	TRBV29-1	NA	12	TRBJ2-5	TGCAGCGTGGGGCAGCGACAAGAGACCCAGTACTTC	CSVGQRQETQYF
NA	TRBV29-1	once	17	TRBJ1-2	TGCAGCGTTGTCGAGGGGCAGGGTATGGAGGGTGACTATGGCTACACCTTC	CSVVEGQGMEGDYGYTF
NA	TRBV7-3	NA	13	TRBJ1-3	TGTGCCAGCAGCTTGGAATCTGGAAACACCATATATTTT	CASSLESGNTIYF
NA	TRBV2	NA	16	TRBJ1-4	TGTGCCAGCAGTGAACGCCGTGTCGGGGAGGGTGAAAAACTGTTTTTT	CASSERRVGEGEKLFF
NA	TRBV6-5	NA	12	TRBJ1-2	TGTGCCAGCAAGGGAGGTAACTATGGCTACACCTTC	CASKGGNYGYTF
NA	TRBV30	few	14	TRBJ1-5	TGTGCCTGGAGTGTGAGGCGGGGTAATCAGCCCCAGCATTTT	CAWSVRRGNQPQHF
NA	TRBV24-1	NA	22	TRBJ1-5	TGTGCCACCAGTGATGCAGAACTAGATTTGGGGGGCTTAGGTGTGAGCAATCAGCCCCAGCATTTT	CATSDAELDLGGLGVSNQPQHF
NA	TRBV12-3/TRBV12-4	NA	13	TRBJ2-7	TGTGCCAGCAGATCGACGGGGGTCTACGAGCAGTACTTC	CASRSTGVYEQYF
NA	TRBV7-9	NA	16	TRBJ2-4	TGTGCCAGCAGCCCCAGCACGGACCTAGCCAAAAACATTCAGTACTTC	CASSPSTDLAKNIQYF
TRBD2	TRBV29-1	once	12	TRBJ2-5	TGCAGCGACGGGGGGGCCGGGGAGACCCAGTACTTC	CSDGGAGETQYF
NA	TRBV28	NA	14	TRBJ2-7	TGTGCCAGCAGCCCCCGACAGCTCTCCTACGAGCAGTACTTC	CASSPRQLSYEQYF
NA	TRBV19	NA	14	TRBJ1-2	TGTGCCACCACCCGGGCAGGGGTTAGCTATGGCTACACCTTC	CATTRAGVSYGYTF
NA	TRBV6-1	NA	14	TRBJ2-2	TGTGCCAGCAGTGACGACCCAAACACCGGGGAGCTGTTTTTT	CASSDDPNTGELFF
NA	TRBV20-1	NA	12	TRBJ1-4	TGCAGTGCTAGTCGGAGTAATGAAAAACTGTTTTTT	CSASRSNEKLFF
NA	TRBV10-2	NA	13	TRBJ1-5	TGCGCCAGCAGTGAGTCGGGTAATCAGCCCCAGCATTTT	CASSESGNQPQHF
NA	TRBV29-1	NA	11	TRBJ2-3	TGCAGCGTTGAGTTCATGGATACGCAGTATTTT	CSVEFMDTQYF
NA	TRBV18	NA	13	TRBJ2-5	TGTGCCAGCTCACCTGACAGCCAAGAGACCCAGTACTTC	CASSPDSQETQYF